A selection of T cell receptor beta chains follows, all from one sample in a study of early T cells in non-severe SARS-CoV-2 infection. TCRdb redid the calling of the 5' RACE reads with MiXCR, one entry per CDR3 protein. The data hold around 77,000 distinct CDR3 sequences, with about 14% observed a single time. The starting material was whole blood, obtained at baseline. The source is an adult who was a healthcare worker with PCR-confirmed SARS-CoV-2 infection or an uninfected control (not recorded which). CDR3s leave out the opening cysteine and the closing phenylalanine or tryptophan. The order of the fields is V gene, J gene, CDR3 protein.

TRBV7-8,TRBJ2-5,ASSPGVGVRGETQY
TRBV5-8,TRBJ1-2,ASSSTGNYGYT
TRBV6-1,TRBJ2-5,ASSVQLSQETQY
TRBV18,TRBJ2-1,ASSPGGEQF
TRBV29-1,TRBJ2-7,SVRDRDEQY
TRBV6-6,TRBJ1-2,ASSSIRDYGYT
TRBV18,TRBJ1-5,ASSLQENQPQH
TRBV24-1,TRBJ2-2,ATATGLGTGELF
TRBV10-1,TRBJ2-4,ASSDTRDGRPY
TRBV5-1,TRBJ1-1,ASSPRQANTEAF
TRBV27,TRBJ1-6,ASSLDLYSPLH
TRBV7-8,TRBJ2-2,ASRRSGRADTRELF
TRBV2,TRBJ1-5,ASSVEQGVQPQH
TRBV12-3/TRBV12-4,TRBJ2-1,ASSYRQGTNEQF
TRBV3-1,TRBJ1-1,ASSQGGKDTEAF
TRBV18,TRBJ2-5,ASSPYPRSIAAQETQY
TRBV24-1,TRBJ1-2,ATSRDESDGYT
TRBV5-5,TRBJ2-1,ASSNRGPDNEQF
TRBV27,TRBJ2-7,ASAPGLAYEQY
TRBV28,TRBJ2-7,ASSSPSSRPLSEQY
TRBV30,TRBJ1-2,AWSRPDRQGYGYT
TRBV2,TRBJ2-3,ASSLTRGDTQY
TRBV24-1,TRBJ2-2,ATSDPHGNLNSGELF
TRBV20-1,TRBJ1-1,SARVGGTEAF
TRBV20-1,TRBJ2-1,SAKTSLGRSYNEQF
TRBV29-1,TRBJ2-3,SVERGKRDTQY
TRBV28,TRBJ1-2,ASSLEVRGRDYGYT
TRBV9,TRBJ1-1,ASSVQQGESEAF
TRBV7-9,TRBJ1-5,ASSSGLSNQPQH